This paragraph reports one T cell receptor (beta chain). Its antigen is unidentified. There are 12 residues in the CDR3. V gave up 5 bases and J gave up 7 bases; unmatched junction bases: 4. Germline-derived CDR1 and CDR2 are KGHDR and SFDVKD. The sample comes from a study of response to subunit inactivated influenza vaccine. TCRdb itself ran the RT-PCR reads through MiXCR, one entry per CDR3 protein. Of under 750,000 distinct CDR3 sequences detected, about 11% appear once; the ten largest clones hold roughly a tenth. Study-wide points: The authors suggested that every seasonal influenza vaccination recruits few new T cells.

The TCR comes from a man aged 50 to 59 who received an inactivated influenza vaccine. The chain recombines TRBV24-1 with TRBJ2-7; 7 bases match TRBD1. Sequencing used PBMCs from blood, obtained on the day of vaccination. The DNA of the CDR3 is TGTGCCACCAGTGCGAGGGGGCATGAGCAGTACTTC. The encoded protein is CATSARGHEQYF.